The 22 T cell receptor beta chains below all came from one sample that was sequenced in a study of blood T cell repertoires in COVID-19. Libraries were prepared by immunoSEQ multiplex PCR; TCRdb keeps only in-frame clonotypes and omits some of them. The table records around 110,000 clones, approximately 84% of them present only once. The sample taken for sequencing was peripheral blood. The origin of the receptors is a man aged 65-85 years with active or convalescent COVID-19.

The chain uses TRBV4-1 and TRBJ1-1; 12 bases line up with TRBD1. Germline CDR1 reads MGHRA; CDR2 reads YSYEKL. CDR3 length equals 16 residues. V was clipped by 4 bases and J by 3 bases; unmatched bases: 6. The CDR3 loop is CASSPGQGAFYTEAFF. DNA of the CDR3: TGCGCCAGCAGCCCGGGACAGGGGGCGTTCTACACTGAAGCTTTCTTT.

The chain is built from TRBV6-5 and TRBJ2-7, with 9 bases lining up with TRBD1. Trimming at V came to 6 bases and at J to 2 bases, leaving 5 bases not matched to a gene. Germline lookup yields CDR1 MNHEY and CDR2 SVGAGI. CDR3 size: 14 residues. The CDR3 DNA sequence: TGTGCCAGCAGAAACGGACAGGGGCCCTACGAGCAGTACTTC. Residues: CASRNGQGPYEQYF.

This clone showed up just a few times. The V and J genes are TRBV19 and TRBJ2-1; perhaps TRBD2 as D (6 bases). V lost 5 bases and J lost 2, with 16 bases in between. Germline-derived CDR1 and CDR2 are LNHDA and SQIVND (reference sequence). The CDR3 totals 16 residues. CDR3 loop: CASSSGTPPTYNEQFF. The CDR3 coding sequence is TGTGCCAGTAGTTCAGGGACTCCCCCCACCTACAATGAGCAGTTCTTC.

This clone was counted between two and nine times. This chain joins TRBV4-1 and TRBJ1-5; 9 bases line up with TRBD1. The ends lost 4 bases at V and 7 bases at J; junction bases unmatched: 5. The CDR3 consists of 14 residues. Per germline, CDR1 MGHRA and CDR2 YSYEKL. In DNA form, the CDR3 reads TGCGCCAGCAGCCGGACAGGGGCGGGGCAGCCCCAGCATTTT. It specifies CASSRTGAGQPQHF.

This chain's CDR3 is CASSPPSVRRDEQFF. CDR3 sequence (DNA): TGTGCCAGCTCACCACCTTCAGTGAGGAGGGATGAGCAGTTCTTC. The chain couples TRBV18 to TRBJ2-1; D perhaps matches TRBD2 (6 bases). Germline values: CDR1 KGHSH, CDR2 LQKENI. The V and J ends lost 0 bases and 8 bases respectively, with 14 bases between them. This CDR3 region has 15 residues.

As to this clone: Other nucleotide sequences in the sample specify the same CDR3. The V call is TRBV5-1, the J call TRBJ2-5; 10 positions agree with TRBD1. Per germline, CDR1 SGHRS and CDR2 YFSETQ. The length of the CDR3 is 15 residues. V gave up 0 bases and J gave up 5 bases; unmatched junction bases: 4. CDR3 sequence: CASSLGQGAVETQYF. CDR3 nucleotides: TGCGCCAGCAGCTTGGGACAGGGGGCGGTCGAGACCCAGTACTTC.

The chain has TRBV6-2 or TRBV6-3 and TRBJ2-7, with 9 bases that match TRBD2. The V gene end was trimmed by 2 bases and the J gene end by 3 bases; junction bases not matched to a gene: 2. Germline V gene data show CDR1 as MNHEY and CDR2 as SVGEGT. CDR3 length: 14 amino acids. The CDR3 region has the DNA TGTGCCAGCAGTTACGCGGGGGGGCGCTACGAGCAGTACTTC. It specifies CASSYAGGRYEQYF.

The table lists this clone with a count of one. J is TRBJ1-4 and V is TRBV13, with D unresolved. In germline, CDR1 is PRHDT, CDR2 FYEKMQ (reference sequence). V lost 2 bases and J lost 7, with 8 bases in between. The CDR3 has 13 residues. CDR3 sequence reads: CASSLRRGEKLFF. The CDR3 DNA reads TGTGCCAGCAGCTTACGGCGGGGTGAAAAACTGTTTTTT.

The chain has TRBV6-1 and TRBJ1-5, with TRBD1 identical over 8 bases. The CDR3 has 17 amino acids. Germline CDR1 reads MNHNS; CDR2 reads SASEGT. The V gene end was trimmed by 0 bases and the J gene end by 1 base; junction bases not matched to a gene: 5. This CDR3 reads CASSEARDRSSNQPQHF. The CDR3 DNA reads TGTGCCAGCAGTGAAGCCAGGGACAGGTCGAGCAATCAGCCCCAGCATTTT.

The chain joins TRBV30 to TRBJ1-1; D uncertain. Deletions cut 3 bases from V and 2 bases from J, with 10 bases between. The germline CDR1 and CDR2 sequences are GTSNPN and SVGIG (reference sequence). The CDR3 has 13 amino acids. CDR3 in amino acids: CAWRVQKNTEAFF. CDR3 coding DNA: TGTGCCTGGAGGGTACAGAAAAACACTGAAGCTTTCTTT.

The rearrangement links TRBV9 to TRBJ1-3; 7 bases agree with TRBD1. From germline, CDR1 is SGDLS and CDR2 YYNGEE. The CDR3 is made up of 14 amino acids. V dropped 4 bases and J dropped 0; count of bases not matched to a gene: 1. The CDR3 nucleotides are TGTGCCAGCAGCAACAGGGGCTCTGGAAACACCATATATTTT. Translation: CASSNRGSGNTIYF.

This clone is a singleton in its sample. The chain employs TRBV18 and TRBJ2-1; the D gene is possibly TRBD1 (5 bases). Trimming left V 2 bases short and J 2 bases short, with 7 bases between. Germline CDR1 and CDR2: KGHSH and LQKENI. The CDR3 sequence is 14 residues long. In DNA form, the CDR3 reads TGTGCCAGCTCACCAGTGACAGCCTACAATGAGCAGTTCTTC. It codes for CASSPVTAYNEQFF. The full variable domain, rest sourced from reference TRBV18 and TRBJ2-1, is NAGVMQNPRHLVRRRGQEARLRCSPMKGHSHVYWYRQLPEEGLKFMVYLQKENIIDESGMPKERFSAEFPKEGPSILRIQQVVRGDSAAYFCASSPVTAYNEQFFGPGTRLTVL.

V and J are TRBV10-2 and TRBJ2-1, with D possibly matching TRBD2 (6 bases). V was pared by 5 bases and J by 6 bases, with 14 bases between. The CDR3 has 14 residues. CDR1 is WSHSY and CDR2 is SAAADI in the germline V gene. The CDR3 sequence is CASSWLASVNEQFF. The CDR3 DNA is TGCGCCAGCAGTTGGCTAGCGTCGGTCAATGAGCAGTTCTTC.

The chain combines TRBV21-1 with TRBJ1-2. TRBV21-1 is listed as a pseudogene. There are 17 residues in the CDR3. The CDR3 bases are TGTGCCAGCAGCAAAGAGGAGGCCGGAAAATTAAATTATGGCTACACCTTC. Its translation: CASSKEEAGKLNYGYTF.

This chain connects TRBV30 to TRBJ1-1, with D unresolved. The germline V and J ends were trimmed by 8 bases and 1 base, with 11 bases remaining between them. The germline CDR1 and CDR2 sequences are GTSNPN and SVGIG (reference sequence). There are 12 residues in the CDR3. The CDR3: CAGDHRNTEAFF. In nucleotides, the CDR3 is TGTGCCGGGGATCACAGGAACACTGAAGCTTTCTTT.

The chain recombines TRBV19 with TRBJ1-4; 9 positions agree with TRBD1. The CDR3 consists of 15 residues. Looked up from germline, CDR1 is LNHDA and CDR2 is SQIVND (reference sequence). V lost 5 bases and J lost 10; bases outside the gene matches: 11. In nucleotides, the CDR3 is TGTGCCAGTAGTTTGAATCACAGGGGGCCGGGAAAACTGTTTTTT. This translates into CASSLNHRGPGKLFF.

This clone is a singleton in its sample. V and J are TRBV9 and TRBJ2-7; possibly TRBD1 for D (6 bases). V shed 4 bases and J shed 2 bases, with 25 bases lying between them. Germline V gene data show CDR1 as SGDLS and CDR2 as YYNGEE. There are 18 residues in the CDR3. CDR3: CASSPPSTGLPVTYEQYF. The CDR3, as DNA: TGTGCCAGCAGCCCCCCGAGCACAGGGCTACCAGTGACCTACGAGCAGTACTTC.

The rearrangement joins TRBV2 to TRBJ2-1; the match to TRBD1 covers 9 bases. CDR3 size: 14 residues. Germline assignment: CDR1 SNHLY and CDR2 FYNNEI. With V trimmed by 10 bases and J by 5 bases, 9 bases remained unmatched. CDR3 in amino acids: CAIGEDRGHNEQFF. The CDR3, as DNA: TGTGCCATTGGAGAGGACAGGGGTCACAATGAGCAGTTCTTC.

This rearrangement joins TRBV13 to TRBJ1-2, with 10 bases lining up with TRBD1. The CDR3 spans 15 residues. Germline lookup yields CDR1 PRHDT and CDR2 FYEKMQ (reference sequence). V trimming: 5 bases; J trimming: 3 bases; junction bases outside the gene matches: 6. CDR3 coding DNA: TGTGCCAGCAGCAGCCGGGACAGGGGTGACTATGGCTACACCTTC. Translating gives CASSSRDRGDYGYTF.

J is TRBJ2-5 and V is TRBV4-3, with 10 bases fitting TRBD2. The CDR3 length is 16 residues. Germline V gene lookup returns CDR1 LGHNA and CDR2 YSLEER. V was clipped by 4 bases and J by 6 bases; unmatched bases: 11. This CDR3 reads CASSPEALAGFKTQYF. The CDR3 DNA sequence: TGCGCCAGCAGCCCGGAGGCACTAGCGGGGTTCAAGACCCAGTACTTC.

V and J are TRBV12-3 or TRBV12-4 and TRBJ1-2, with D unresolved. V shed 6 bases and J shed 7 bases, with 9 bases lying between them. This CDR3 is built from 11 residues. For the CDR3, the DNA is TGTGCCAGCAGATCGGGTTCTGGCTACACCTTC. Its protein product is CASRSGSGYTF.

The chain joins TRBV6-5 to TRBJ1-4; the D gene is possibly TRBD1 (5 bases). V lost 6 bases to trimming and J lost 5 bases, with 10 bases between them. The CDR3 covers 13 residues. Germline V gene data show CDR1 as MNHEY and CDR2 as SVGAGI. CDR3 DNA sequence: TGTGCCAGCAGAGACAGCGACAATGAAAAACTGTTTTTT. Encoded protein: CASRDSDNEKLFF.